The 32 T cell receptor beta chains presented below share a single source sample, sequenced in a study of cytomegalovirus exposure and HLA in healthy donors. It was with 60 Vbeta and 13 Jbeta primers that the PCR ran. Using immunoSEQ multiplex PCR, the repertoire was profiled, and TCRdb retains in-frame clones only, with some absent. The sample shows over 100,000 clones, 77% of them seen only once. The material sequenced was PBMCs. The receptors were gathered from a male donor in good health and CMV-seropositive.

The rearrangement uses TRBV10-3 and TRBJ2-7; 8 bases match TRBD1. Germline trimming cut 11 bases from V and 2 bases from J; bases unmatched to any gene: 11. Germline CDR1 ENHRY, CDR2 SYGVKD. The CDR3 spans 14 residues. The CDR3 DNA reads TGTGCCGCTTCGCCGGGACAGGTTACCTACGAGCAGTACTTC. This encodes CAASPGQVTYEQYF.

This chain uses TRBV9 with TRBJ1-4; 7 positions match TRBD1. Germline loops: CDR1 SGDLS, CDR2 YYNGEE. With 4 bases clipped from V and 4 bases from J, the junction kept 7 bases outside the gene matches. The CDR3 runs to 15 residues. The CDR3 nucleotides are TGTGCCAGCAGCTCCGGGACAGCCTATAATGAAAAACTGTTTTTT. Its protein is CASSSGTAYNEKLFF.

CDR3 sequence reads: CASSLLRGQETQYF. The CDR3, as DNA: TGTGCCAGCAGCCTCCTCCGGGGCCAAGAGACCCAGTACTTC. The chain links TRBV5-6 to TRBJ2-5; a possible D gene is TRBD2 (5 bases). In germline, CDR1 is SGHDT, CDR2 YYEEEE. With 4 bases removed from V and 1 base from J, the gap between germline ends came to 11 bases. The CDR3 spans 14 residues.

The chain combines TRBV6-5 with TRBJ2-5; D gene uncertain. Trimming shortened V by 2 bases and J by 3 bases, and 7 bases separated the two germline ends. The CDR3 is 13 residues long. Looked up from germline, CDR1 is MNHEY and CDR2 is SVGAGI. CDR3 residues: CASSYRVKETQYF. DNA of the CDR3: TGTGCCAGCAGTTACCGGGTAAAAGAGACCCAGTACTTC.

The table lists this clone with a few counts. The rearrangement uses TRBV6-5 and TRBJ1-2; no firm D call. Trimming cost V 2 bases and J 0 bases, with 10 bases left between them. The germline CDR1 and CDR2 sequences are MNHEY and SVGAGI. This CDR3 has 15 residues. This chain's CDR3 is CASSYRGSSNYGYTF. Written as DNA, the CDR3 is TGTGCCAGCAGTTACAGAGGGTCCTCTAACTATGGCTACACCTTC.

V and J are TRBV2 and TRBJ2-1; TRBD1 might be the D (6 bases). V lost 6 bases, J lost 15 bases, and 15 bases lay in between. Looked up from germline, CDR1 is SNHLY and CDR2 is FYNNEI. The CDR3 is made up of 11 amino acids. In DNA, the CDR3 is TGTGCCAGCAGGGCTACAGGGTTCGGGTTCTTC. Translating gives CASRATGFGFF.

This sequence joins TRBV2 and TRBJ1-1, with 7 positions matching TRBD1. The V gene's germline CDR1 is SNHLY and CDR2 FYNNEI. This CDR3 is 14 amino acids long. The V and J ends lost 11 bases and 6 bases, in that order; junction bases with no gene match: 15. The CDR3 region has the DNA TGTGCCTCCAGTGCGAACAGGGGATCCTCTGAAGCTTTCTTT. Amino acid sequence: CASSANRGSSEAFF. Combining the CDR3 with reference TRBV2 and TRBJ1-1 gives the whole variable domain EPEVTQTPSHQVTQMGQEVILRCVPISNHLYFYWYRQILGQKVEFLVSFYNNEISEKSEIFDDQFSVERPDGSNFTLKIRSTKLEDSAMYFCASSANRGSSEAFFGQGTRLTVV.

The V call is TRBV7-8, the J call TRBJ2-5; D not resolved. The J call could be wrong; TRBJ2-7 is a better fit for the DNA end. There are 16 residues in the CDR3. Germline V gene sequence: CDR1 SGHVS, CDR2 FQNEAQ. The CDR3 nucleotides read TGTGCCAGCAGCTTAGCGCGAGGAAGGAGCTCCTACGAGCAGTACTTC. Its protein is CASSLARGRSSYEQYF.

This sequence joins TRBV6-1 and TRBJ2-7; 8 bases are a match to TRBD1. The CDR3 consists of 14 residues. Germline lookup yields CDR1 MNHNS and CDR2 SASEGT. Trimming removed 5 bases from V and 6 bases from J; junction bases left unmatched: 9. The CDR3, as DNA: TGTGCCAGCAGTTATAGACAGGGGTTCTTCGAGCAGTACTTC. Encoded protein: CASSYRQGFFEQYF.

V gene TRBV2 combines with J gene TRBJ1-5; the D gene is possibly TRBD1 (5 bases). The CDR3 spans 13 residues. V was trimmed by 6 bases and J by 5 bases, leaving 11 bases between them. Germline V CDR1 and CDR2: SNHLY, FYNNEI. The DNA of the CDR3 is TGTGCCAGCAGCCCCTGGGGGGATCAGCCCCAGCATTTT. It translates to CASSPWGDQPQHF.

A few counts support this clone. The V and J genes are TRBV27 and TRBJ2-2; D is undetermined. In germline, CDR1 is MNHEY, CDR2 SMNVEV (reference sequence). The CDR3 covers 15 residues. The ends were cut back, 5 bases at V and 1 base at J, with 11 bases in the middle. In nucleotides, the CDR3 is TGTGCCAGCAGTCACCTAAGAGTGAACACCGGGGAGCTGTTTTTT. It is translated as CASSHLRVNTGELFF.

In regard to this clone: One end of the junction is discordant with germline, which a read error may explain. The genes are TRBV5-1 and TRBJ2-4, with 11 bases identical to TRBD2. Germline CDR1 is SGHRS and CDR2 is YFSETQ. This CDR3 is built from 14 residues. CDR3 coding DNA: TGCGCCAGCAGCCCGGGACTAGCGGAAAACAGTCAGTACTTC. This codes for CASSPGLAENSQYF. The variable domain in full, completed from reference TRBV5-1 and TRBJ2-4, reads KAGVTQTPRYLIKTRGQQVTLSCSPISGHRSVSWYQQTPGQGLQFLFEYFSETQRNKGNFPGRFSGRQFSNSRSEMNVSTLELGDSALYLCASSPGLAENSQYFGAGTRLSVL.

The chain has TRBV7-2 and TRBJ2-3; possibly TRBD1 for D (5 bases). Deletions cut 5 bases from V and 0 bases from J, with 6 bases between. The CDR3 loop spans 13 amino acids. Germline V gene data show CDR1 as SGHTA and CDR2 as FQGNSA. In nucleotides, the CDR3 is TGTGCCAGCAGCCGACAGAGCACAGATACGCAGTATTTT. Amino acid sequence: CASSRQSTDTQYF. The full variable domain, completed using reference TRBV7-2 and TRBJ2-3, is GAGVSQSPSNKVTEKGKDVELRCDPISGHTALYWYRQSLGQGLEFLIYFQGNSAPDKSGLPSDRFSAERTGGSVSTLTIQRTQQEDSAVYLCASSRQSTDTQYFGPGTRLTVL.

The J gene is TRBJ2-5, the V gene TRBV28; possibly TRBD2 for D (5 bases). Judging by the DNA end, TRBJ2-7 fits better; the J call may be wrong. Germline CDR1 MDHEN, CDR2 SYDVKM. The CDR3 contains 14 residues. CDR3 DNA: TGTGCCAGCAGTTTGGCGGGCCTTGTCCACGAGCAGTACTTC. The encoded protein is CASSLAGLVHEQYF.

In nucleotides, the CDR3 is TGTGCCAGCAGTTCACCACAGGGGGCGGGTGGCTACACCTTC. This gives the protein CASSSPQGAGGYTF. The chain is built from TRBV28 and TRBJ1-2; TRBD1 matches at 9 bases. With 4 bases clipped from V and 7 bases from J, the junction kept 7 bases outside the gene matches. Germline CDR1 MDHEN, CDR2 SYDVKM. This CDR3 has 14 residues.

The DNA of the CDR3 is TGTGCCAGCAGTTTAACAGGGGGCTGGGAGACCCAGTACTTC. It yields the protein CASSLTGGWETQYF. The V and J genes are TRBV27 and TRBJ2-5, with 9 positions matching TRBD1. Germline V gene data show CDR1 as MNHEY and CDR2 as SMNVEV (reference sequence). The CDR3 has 14 residues. Unmatched junction bases numbered 3, after V lost 2 bases and J lost 5 bases.

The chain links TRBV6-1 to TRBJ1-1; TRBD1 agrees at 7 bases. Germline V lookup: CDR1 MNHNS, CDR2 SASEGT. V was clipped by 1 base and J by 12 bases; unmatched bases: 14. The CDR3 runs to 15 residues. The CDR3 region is CASSEVEGADRKTFF. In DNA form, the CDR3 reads TGTGCCAGCAGTGAAGTTGAGGGGGCGGACCGAAAGACTTTCTTT.

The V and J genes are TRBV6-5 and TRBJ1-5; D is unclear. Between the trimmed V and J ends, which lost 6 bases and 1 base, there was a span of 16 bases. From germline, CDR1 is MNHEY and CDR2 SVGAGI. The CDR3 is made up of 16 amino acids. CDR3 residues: CASRYQASRSNQPQHF. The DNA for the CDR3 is TGTGCCAGCAGGTACCAGGCCTCTCGGAGCAATCAGCCCCAGCATTTT.

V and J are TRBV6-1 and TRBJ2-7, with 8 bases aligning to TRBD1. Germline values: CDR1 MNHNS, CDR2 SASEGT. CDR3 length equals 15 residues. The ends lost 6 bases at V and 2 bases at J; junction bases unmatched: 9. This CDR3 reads CASRATGGRTYEQYF. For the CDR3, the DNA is TGTGCCAGCAGAGCCACAGGGGGGAGGACCTACGAGCAGTACTTC.

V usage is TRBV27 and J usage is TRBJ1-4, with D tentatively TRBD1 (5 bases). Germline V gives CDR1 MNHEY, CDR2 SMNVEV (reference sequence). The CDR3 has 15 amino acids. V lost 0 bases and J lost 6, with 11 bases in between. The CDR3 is CASSLSSGGYEKLFF. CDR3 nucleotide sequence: TGTGCCAGCAGTTTATCATCCGGGGGTTATGAAAAACTGTTTTTT.

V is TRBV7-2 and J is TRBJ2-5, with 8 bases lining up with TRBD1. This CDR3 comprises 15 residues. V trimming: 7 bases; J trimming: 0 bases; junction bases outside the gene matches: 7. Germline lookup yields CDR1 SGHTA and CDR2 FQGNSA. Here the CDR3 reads CASKPGQAYQETQYF. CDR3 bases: TGTGCCAGCAAGCCGGGACAGGCGTACCAAGAGACCCAGTACTTC.

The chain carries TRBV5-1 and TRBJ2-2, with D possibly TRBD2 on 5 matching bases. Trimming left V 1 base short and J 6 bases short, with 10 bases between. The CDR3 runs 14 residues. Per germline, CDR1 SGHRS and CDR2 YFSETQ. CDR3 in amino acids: CASSLWVGAGELFF. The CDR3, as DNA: TGCGCCAGCAGCTTGTGGGTCGGGGCCGGGGAGCTGTTTTTT.

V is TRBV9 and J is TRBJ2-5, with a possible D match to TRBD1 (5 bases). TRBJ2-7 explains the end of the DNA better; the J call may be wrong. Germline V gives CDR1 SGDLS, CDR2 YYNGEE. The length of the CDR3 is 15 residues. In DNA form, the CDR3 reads TGTGCCAGCAGCGTTGGGGCTAACAACGATCACGAGCAGTACTTC. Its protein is CASSVGANNDHEQYF.

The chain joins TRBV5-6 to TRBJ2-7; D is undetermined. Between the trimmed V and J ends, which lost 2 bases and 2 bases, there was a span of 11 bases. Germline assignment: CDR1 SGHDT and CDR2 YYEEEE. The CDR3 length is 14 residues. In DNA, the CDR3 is TGTGCCAGCAGCTTACTCAGAGGAACCTACGAGCAGTACTTC. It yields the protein CASSLLRGTYEQYF.

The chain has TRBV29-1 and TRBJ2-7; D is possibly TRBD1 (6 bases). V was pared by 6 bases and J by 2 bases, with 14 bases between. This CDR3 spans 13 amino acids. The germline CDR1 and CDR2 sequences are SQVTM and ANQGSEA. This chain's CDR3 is CSVGAGPAYEQYF. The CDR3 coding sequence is TGCAGCGTGGGGGCAGGCCCTGCCTACGAGCAGTACTTC.

The CDR3 loop is CAWSRTSVNEQYF. CDR3 coding DNA: TGTGCCTGGAGTCGGACTAGCGTCAACGAGCAGTACTTC. The rearrangement links TRBV30 to TRBJ2-7, with 9 bases identical to TRBD2. With 2 bases clipped from V and 5 bases from J, the junction kept 4 bases outside the gene matches. Germline CDR1 GTSNPN, CDR2 SVGIG (reference sequence). This CDR3 has 13 residues.

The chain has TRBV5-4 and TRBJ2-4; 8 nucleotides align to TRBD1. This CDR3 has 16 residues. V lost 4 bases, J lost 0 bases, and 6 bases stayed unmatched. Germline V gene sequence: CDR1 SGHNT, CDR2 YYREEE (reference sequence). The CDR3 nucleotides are TGTGCCAGCAGCAAAGGACAGGGAGCAGCCAAAAACATTCAGTACTTC. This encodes CASSKGQGAAKNIQYF.

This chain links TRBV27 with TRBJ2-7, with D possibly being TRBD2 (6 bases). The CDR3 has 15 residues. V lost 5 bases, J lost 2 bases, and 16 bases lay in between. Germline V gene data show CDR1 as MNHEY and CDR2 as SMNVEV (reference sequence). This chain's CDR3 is CASSHAERVTYEQYF. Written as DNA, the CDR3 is TGTGCCAGCAGTCACGCAGAGCGGGTGACCTACGAGCAGTACTTC.

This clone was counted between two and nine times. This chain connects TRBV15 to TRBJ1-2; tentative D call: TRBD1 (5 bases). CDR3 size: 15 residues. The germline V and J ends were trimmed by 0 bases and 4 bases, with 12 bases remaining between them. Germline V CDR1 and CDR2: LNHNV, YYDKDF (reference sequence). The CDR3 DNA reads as TGTGCCACCAGCAGAGATACCCTGACAGCCTATGGCTACACCTTC. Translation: CATSRDTLTAYGYTF.

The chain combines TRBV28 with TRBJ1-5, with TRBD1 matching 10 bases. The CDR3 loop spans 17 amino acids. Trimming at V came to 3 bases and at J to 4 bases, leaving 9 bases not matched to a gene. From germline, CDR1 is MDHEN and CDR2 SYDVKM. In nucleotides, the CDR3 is TGTGCCAGCAGTTTTGGGGGAATGGGACAGGGGAATCAGCCCCAGCATTTT. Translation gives CASSFGGMGQGNQPQHF.

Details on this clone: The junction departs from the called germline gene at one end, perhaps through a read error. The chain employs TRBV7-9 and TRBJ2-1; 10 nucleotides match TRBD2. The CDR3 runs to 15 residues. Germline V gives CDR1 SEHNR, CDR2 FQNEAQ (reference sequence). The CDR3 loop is CSSSFKREGYNEQFF. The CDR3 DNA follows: TGTTCCAGCAGCTTCAAGCGGGAGGGTTACAATGAGCAGTTCTTC.

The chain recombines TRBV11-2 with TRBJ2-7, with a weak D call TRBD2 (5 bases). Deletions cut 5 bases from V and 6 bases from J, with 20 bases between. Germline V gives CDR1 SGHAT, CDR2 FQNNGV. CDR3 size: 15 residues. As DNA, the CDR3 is TGTGCCAGCAGCCCTCGGACTCGTGTTTCAGGCGAGCAGTACTTC. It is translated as CASSPRTRVSGEQYF.